Listed below are T cell receptor beta chains from one sample, sequenced in a study of Graves' ophthalmopathy and Graves' hyperthyroidism. TCRdb itself ran the multiplex PCR reads through MiXCR, one entry per CDR3 protein. The table has about 1.1 million distinct CDR3 sequences, less than 45% seen once. The sequenced sample was peripheral blood or thyroid tissue (not recorded which). The receptors were gathered from an adult man with Graves' hyperthyroidism. CDR3s include the opening cysteine and the closing phenylalanine or tryptophan. A D gene is named only where the DNA matches it firmly. Only part of the rows carry a size: once, few, many, or a class if the clone is expanded.

d_call	v_call	clone_size	j_call	cdr3_aa	cdr3_nt
.	TRBV29-1	few	TRBJ1-2	CSVLLANYGYTF	TGCAGCGTTTTGCTAGCTAACTATGGCTACACCTTC
TRBD2	TRBV10-3	many	TRBJ2-7	CAITPSGSIYEQYF	TGTGCCATCACCCCTAGCGGGAGTATATACGAGCAGTACTTC
TRBD1	TRBV24-1	.	TRBJ2-5	CADRGPETQYF	TGTGCCGACAGGGGACCAGAGACCCAGTACTTC
.	TRBV25-1	.	TRBJ1-1	CASSPGQAIATEAFF	TGTGCCAGCAGCCCCGGTCAGGCGATTGCGACTGAAGCTTTCTTT
.	TRBV5-1	.	TRBJ2-7	CASSRGVSPTSSYEQYF	TGCGCCAGCAGCCGAGGGGTTTCCCCCACCTCCTCTTACGAGCAGTACTTC
.	TRBV11-2	.	TRBJ2-2	CASSYRVPTGELFF	TGTGCCAGCAGTTACAGGGTTCCCACCGGGGAGCTGTTTTTT
.	TRBV12-3/TRBV12-4	few	TRBJ2-5	CASSFGASRGETQYF	TGTGCCAGCAGTTTCGGGGCCTCCCGGGGAGAGACCCAGTACTTC
TRBD1	TRBV15	once	TRBJ1-1	CATSRDGQGATEAFF	TGTGCCACCAGCAGAGACGGACAGGGGGCGACTGAAGCTTTCTTT
.	TRBV5-5	.	TRBJ2-7	CASSRKRVGELDEQYF	TGTGCCAGCAGTCGGAAGAGGGTAGGGGAGTTGGACGAGCAGTACTTC
.	TRBV5-6	.	TRBJ2-1	CASSVDTSNLNEQFF	TGTGCCAGCAGCGTCGACACCTCCAATCTGAATGAGCAGTTCTTC
.	TRBV7-2	few	TRBJ2-6	CASNVRGDGANVLTF	TGTGCCAGCAACGTGAGGGGAGATGGGGCCAACGTCCTGACTTTC
.	TRBV9	few	TRBJ2-2	CASSQGSGGAGELFF	TGTGCCAGCAGCCAAGGTAGCGGTGGGGCCGGGGAGCTGTTTTTT
TRBD1	TRBV2	many	TRBJ1-6	CASSKVTGTGGPPLHF	TGTGCCAGCAGTAAAGTTACAGGGACAGGGGGTCCACCCCTCCACTTT
TRBD1	TRBV7-2	many	TRBJ2-5	CASSLEGQQETQYF	TGTGCCAGCAGCTTAGAGGGACAGCAAGAGACCCAGTACTTC